Below are 22 T cell receptor beta chains sequenced from a single sample in a study of OX40 agonist ivuxolimab in advanced cancers. Repertoires were generated with immunoSEQ multiplex PCR, while TCRdb's copy carries only in-frame clones and drops some. Of 55,000 to 75,000 clones detected, about nine tenths appear once; the ten largest clones hold around 0.38%. Sample: CD4+ or CD8+ T cells sorted from blood, taken in a trial of the OX40 agonist ivuxolimab. These receptors were collected from an adult with an advanced solid tumor such as melanoma, head and neck, liver or kidney cancer.

The chain is built from TRBV11-3 and TRBJ2-1; 12 nucleotides line up with TRBD1. Germline CDR1 and CDR2: SGHNT and YENEEA. The ends lost 5 bases at V and 8 bases at J; junction bases unmatched: 4. This CDR3 region has 14 residues. The CDR3 sequence: CASSQWDRGHEQFF. The CDR3 nucleotides are TGTGCCAGCAGCCAGTGGGACAGGGGGCATGAGCAGTTCTTC.

V gene TRBV5-1 combines with J gene TRBJ2-3, with D unclear. CDR3 length equals 13 residues. Per the germline V gene, CDR1 is SGHRS and CDR2 is YFSETQ. V was cut by 4 bases and J by 2 bases, with 8 bases left in between. The CDR3 bases are TGCGCCAGCAGCACACAAGACACAGATACGCAGTATTTT. Protein: CASSTQDTDTQYF.

The V call is TRBV4-3, the J call TRBJ1-5; no firm D call. Per germline, CDR1 LGHNA and CDR2 YSLEER. V dropped 0 bases and J dropped 6 bases, with 6 bases sitting between them. The CDR3 is made up of 13 amino acids. This CDR3 reads CASSQDISQPQHF. Written as DNA, the CDR3 is TGCGCCAGCAGCCAAGATATCTCTCAGCCCCAGCATTTT.

The chain combines TRBV30 with TRBJ1-3; tentatively, D is TRBD1 (5 bases). Looked up from germline, CDR1 is GTSNPN and CDR2 is SVGIG (reference sequence). This CDR3 has 16 amino acids. V dropped 2 bases and J dropped 8 bases, with 22 bases sitting between them. The DNA of the CDR3 is TGTGCCTGGAGTTCAAGTCGGGGGGTAACCGGACACACCATATATTTT. Its protein product is CAWSSSRGVTGHTIYF.

This sequence joins TRBV7-7 and TRBJ1-6, with TRBD1 matching 8 bases. This CDR3 contains 18 residues. Germline assignment: CDR1 SSHAT and CDR2 FNYEAQ (reference sequence). J was trimmed by 9 bases and V by 5 bases; bases with no gene match: 18. The CDR3 spells CASSPRGAGQGGRSPLHF. The CDR3 nucleotides read TGTGCCAGCAGCCCGCGAGGGGCAGGACAGGGAGGTCGTTCACCCCTCCACTTT.

The chain joins TRBV7-2 to TRBJ1-1, with 8 positions matching TRBD1. From germline, CDR1 is SGHTA and CDR2 FQGNSA. V lost 3 bases, J lost 1 base, and 1 base stayed unmatched. There are 14 residues in the CDR3. CDR3 in amino acids: CASSFGQGNTEAFF. The DNA of the CDR3 is TGTGCCAGCAGCTTCGGACAGGGGAACACTGAAGCTTTCTTT.

The chain joins TRBV6-1 to TRBJ1-1; possible D gene TRBD1, 6 bases. The length of the CDR3 is 17 residues. V lost 7 bases and J lost 0, with 21 bases in between. Germline CDR1 reads MNHNS; CDR2 reads SASEGT. The CDR3 is CASTEYPTGTLNTEAFF. CDR3 nucleotide sequence: TGTGCCAGCACTGAGTACCCTACCGGGACATTGAACACTGAAGCTTTCTTT.

DNA of the CDR3: TGTGCCATCAGTGAGCCGAAACGGGAATACAATGAGCAGTTCTTC. Translated, it gives CAISEPKREYNEQFF. The rearrangement uses TRBV10-3 and TRBJ2-1, with TRBD2 as a possible D gene (5 bases). Germline loops: CDR1 ENHRY, CDR2 SYGVKD. This CDR3 contains 15 residues. The ends were cut back, 2 bases at V and 4 bases at J, with 12 bases in the middle.

The chain couples TRBV27 to TRBJ1-1; D is possibly TRBD1 (6 bases). Per the germline V gene, CDR1 is MNHEY and CDR2 is SMNVEV (reference sequence). This CDR3 comprises 16 residues. Deletions cut 7 bases from V and 1 base from J, with 19 bases between. In DNA, the CDR3 is TGTGCCAGCAATAAGGGGGTCTTGAGGGCGAACACTGAAGCTTTCTTT. The encoded protein is CASNKGVLRANTEAFF.

This chain links TRBV4-3 with TRBJ1-3; D remains unclear. The CDR3 spans 13 residues. Germline V gene data show CDR1 as LGHNA and CDR2 as YSLEER. V dropped 6 bases and J dropped 4 bases, with 10 bases sitting between them. The CDR3 here is CASSPRGGNTIYF. The CDR3 DNA sequence: TGCGCCAGCAGTCCTAGAGGAGGAAACACCATATATTTT.

This clone counts as medium-sized. This chain connects TRBV7-8 to TRBJ2-7; 8 bases are shared with TRBD1. The CDR3 contains 15 residues. V trimming: 5 bases; J trimming: 2 bases; junction bases outside the gene matches: 8. The germline V gene has CDR1 SGHVS and CDR2 FQNEAQ. The CDR3 nucleotides are TGTGCCAGCAGCATACGAAGGGACAGGCCCTACGAGCAGTACTTC. Residues: CASSIRRDRPYEQYF.

Turning to this clone: Other DNA sequences from this sample encode an identical CDR3 as well. The chain carries TRBV6-5 and TRBJ1-1, with no clear D. The CDR3 covers 14 residues. Germline-derived CDR1 and CDR2 are MNHEY and SVGAGI. The ends were cut back, 0 bases at V and 0 bases at J, with 5 bases in the middle. The CDR3 loop reads CASSYSRVNTEAFF. Written as DNA, the CDR3 is TGTGCCAGCAGTTACTCGCGTGTGAACACTGAAGCTTTCTTT.

The chain carries TRBV6-4 and TRBJ2-5; 9 bases map to TRBD1. The V gene's germline CDR1 is MRHNA and CDR2 SNTAGT. The trim removed 3 bases at V and 6 bases at J, leaving 2 bases unmatched. CDR3 length: 13 residues. The CDR3 coding sequence is TGTGCCAGCAGTGAGGACAGGGGACAGACCCAGTACTTC. Translating it yields CASSEDRGQTQYF.

This clone was seen only a few times. The chain recombines TRBV30 with TRBJ2-7, with 9 nucleotides matching TRBD1. CDR1 is GTSNPN, CDR2 SVGIG, per germline (reference sequence). The V segment lost 4 bases and the J segment 5 bases; nucleotides outside the gene matches: 9. The CDR3 runs 14 residues. CDR3 amino acids: CAWTTGGVTHEQYF. CDR3 coding DNA: TGTGCCTGGACCACAGGGGGCGTCACCCACGAGCAGTACTTC.

The chain combines TRBV19 with TRBJ1-1; D unclear. Germline V gene sequence: CDR1 LNHDA, CDR2 SQIVND (reference sequence). The CDR3 covers 12 residues. V lost 8 bases and J 8 bases, leaving 15 bases between the germline ends. The CDR3, as DNA: TGTGCCAGTGGATATTCCGGGGTCGAAGCTTTCTTT. Translated: CASGYSGVEAFF.

The rearrangement links TRBV6-5 to TRBJ2-4; 7 bases map to TRBD1. The ends lost 0 bases at V and 4 bases at J; junction bases unmatched: 3. Per the germline V gene, CDR1 is MNHEY and CDR2 is SVGAGI. The CDR3 extends over 15 amino acids. The DNA for the CDR3 is TGTGCCAGCAGTTACTCTGGCAGGGGGAAAAACATTCAGTACTTC. Translated, it gives CASSYSGRGKNIQYF.

The chain employs TRBV25-1 and TRBJ1-1; D is possibly TRBD1 (5 bases). This CDR3 has 14 amino acids. Deletions cut 2 bases from V and 10 bases from J, with 17 bases between. Germline CDR1 MGHDK, CDR2 SYGVNS. The CDR3 nucleotides are TGTGCCAGCAGTGAAAATTGGGGCGGTGGGTTAGCTTTCTTT. Its translation: CASSENWGGGLAFF.

A note on this clone: A read error may produce the germline difference seen at one junction end. The sample carries other DNA sequences with the same CDR3. The rearrangement uses TRBV19 and TRBJ2-4, with TRBD1 matching over 8 bases. Germline CDR1 and CDR2: LNHDA and SQIVND (reference sequence). The CDR3 contains 18 residues. The CDR3 is CASSPGQVTSLAKNIQYF. In DNA form, the CDR3 reads TGCGCCAGTAGCCCGGGACAGGTTACTTCTTTAGCCAAAAACATTCAGTACTTC.

This clone was seen a single time. V is TRBV6-5 and J is TRBJ1-4; the D is unclear. Germline CDR1 MNHEY, CDR2 SVGAGI. The V end lost 3 bases, the J end lost 7 bases, and 12 bases lay between the germline ends. The CDR3 is 14 amino acids. CDR3 loop: CASSYRKRIEKLFF. CDR3 DNA sequence: TGTGCCAGCAGTTATAGAAAGAGGATTGAAAAACTGTTTTTT.

The V gene is TRBV10-3, the J gene TRBJ2-7; no clear D. Trimming stripped 0 bases from V and 3 bases from J, with 18 bases between. The CDR3 sequence is 17 residues long. Germline V gene lookup returns CDR1 ENHRY and CDR2 SYGVKD. The CDR3 sequence: CAISESPQPRIGYEQYF. DNA for the CDR3: TGTGCCATCAGTGAGTCGCCGCAACCCCGCATAGGCTACGAGCAGTACTTC.

The chain combines TRBV14 with TRBJ2-7; the D call may be TRBD1 or TRBD2 (5 bases each). Deletions cut 9 bases from V and 6 bases from J, with 12 bases between. Per germline, CDR1 SGHDN and CDR2 FVKESK. The CDR3 spans 11 residues. CDR3 DNA: TGTGCCAGGGGGGAGAGGCGCGAGCAGTACTTC. It translates to CARGERREQYF.

V is TRBV15 and J is TRBJ2-5, with TRBD2 as a possible D gene (6 bases). The germline gives CDR1 LNHNV, CDR2 YYDKDF (reference sequence). V was shortened by 3 bases and J by 5 bases, with 10 bases between the two germline ends. The CDR3 runs to 13 residues. Here the CDR3 reads CATSRGGAETQYF. The CDR3 DNA follows: TGTGCCACCAGCAGGGGCGGGGCGGAGACCCAGTACTTC.